The sequence of this T cell receptor (beta chain) was determined in a study of blood T cell repertoires in COVID-19. Study-wide background: Nucleic acid was either cDNA or gDNA, and it came from T cells, B-cell-depleted T cells, or PBMCs.

Original analysis: The authors estimated nucleated cell counts from reference gene primer amplification. Assay: immunoSEQ multiplex PCR; the TCRdb copy retains only in-frame clones and omits some. V, J and clone size reflect that table, while D and trimming were determined from the DNA. The table records some 89,000 clones, about nine tenths of them present only once. Sequenced: peripheral blood. The TCR comes from a man aged 55-75 years with acute or convalescent COVID-19.

The CDR3 region has the DNA TGTGCCAGCAGCTCAGGAGCTAGCGGGGCAATCACAGATACGCAGTATTTT. As protein: CASSSGASGAITDTQYF. This chain uses TRBV11-2 with TRBJ2-3; the match to TRBD2 covers 9 bases. This CDR3 comprises 17 residues. Germline assignment: CDR1 SGHAT and CDR2 FQNNGV. V trimming: 4 bases; J trimming: 2 bases; junction bases outside the gene matches: 10.